The clone carrying this T cell receptor beta chain was counted a single time. This CDR3 comprises 16 residues. V gave up 0 bases and J gave up 0 bases, with 9 bases separating them. CDR1 is LGHNA, CDR2 YSLEER, per germline. The data were taken from a study of cytomegalovirus exposure and HLA in healthy donors. Whole-study context: In a later analysis, the roughly 110 validation repertoires were reported to have used the same platform as the roughly 610 first-cohort repertoires.

Only in-frame clones appear in the TCRdb table, and some are missing; sequencing was by immunoSEQ multiplex PCR. The sample carries some 120,000 clones, approximately 95% recorded once. The TCR sequence derives from a man in his late teens or twenties in good health and CMV-seronegative. The chain carries TRBV4-3 and TRBJ2-1, with a possible D match to TRBD2 (6 bases). The sequenced material came from PBMCs. Here the CDR3 reads CASSQEGGNSYNEQFF. The CDR3 region has the DNA TGCGCCAGCAGCCAAGAGGGCGGGAACTCCTACAATGAGCAGTTCTTC.